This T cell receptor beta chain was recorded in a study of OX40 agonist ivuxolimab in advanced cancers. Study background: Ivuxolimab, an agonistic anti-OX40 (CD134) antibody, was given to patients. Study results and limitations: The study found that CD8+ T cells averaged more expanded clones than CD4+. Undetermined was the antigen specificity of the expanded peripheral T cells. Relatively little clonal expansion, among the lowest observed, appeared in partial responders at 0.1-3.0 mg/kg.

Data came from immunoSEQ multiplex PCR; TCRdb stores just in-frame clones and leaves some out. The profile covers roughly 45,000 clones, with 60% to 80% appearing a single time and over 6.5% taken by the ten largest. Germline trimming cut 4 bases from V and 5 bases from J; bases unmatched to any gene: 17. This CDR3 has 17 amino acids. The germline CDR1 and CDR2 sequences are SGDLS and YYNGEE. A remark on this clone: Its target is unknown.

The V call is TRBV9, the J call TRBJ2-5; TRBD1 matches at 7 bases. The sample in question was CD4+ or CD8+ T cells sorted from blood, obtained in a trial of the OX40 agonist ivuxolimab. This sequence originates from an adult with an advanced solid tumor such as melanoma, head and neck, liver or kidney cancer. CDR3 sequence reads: CASSPTQGVGTRETQYF. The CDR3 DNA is TGTGCCAGCAGCCCCACGCAGGGGGTGGGTACACGTGAGACCCAGTACTTC. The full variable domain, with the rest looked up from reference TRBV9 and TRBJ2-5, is DSGVTQTPKHLITATGQRVTLRCSPRSGDLSVYWYQQSLDQGLQFLIQYYNGEERAKGNILERFSAQQFPDLHSELNLSSLELGDSALYFCASSPTQGVGTRETQYFGPGTRLLVL.